The 29 T cell receptor beta chains given below trace back to one sample, sequenced in a study of shared clonotypes between healthy human individuals. Generated by immunoSEQ multiplex PCR, the TCRdb table keeps only in-frame clones and is missing some. The sample shows some 1.1 million clones, approximately 80% of them seen only once. Sequencing was performed on memory CD4+ T cells from PBMCs. The subset here: CD45RA-negative fraction. The source is a man aged 18 to 29 in good health. Some clones in this sample may be carry-over from other donors' samples.

Regarding this clone: The sample contains more than one DNA sequence encoding this CDR3. The V and J genes are TRBV5-1 and TRBJ2-3; maybe TRBD2 (6 bases). Germline values: CDR1 SGHRS, CDR2 YFSETQ. This CDR3 contains 12 residues. Trimming removed 0 bases from V and 8 bases from J, with 7 bases in between. The CDR3 DNA follows: TGCGCCAGCAGCTTGGAGGGAGGTACGCAGTATTTT. Residues: CASSLEGGTQYF.

The chain employs TRBV7-8 and TRBJ1-2, with 8 bases aligning to TRBD1. The ends lost 1 base at V and 2 bases at J; junction bases unmatched: 9. The germline CDR1 and CDR2 sequences are SGHVS and FQNEAQ. The CDR3 runs 17 residues. The CDR3 loop reads CASSLGFGQGPNYGYTF. Here the CDR3 DNA reads TGTGCCAGCAGCTTAGGCTTCGGACAGGGACCCAACTATGGCTACACCTTC.

The chain combines TRBV5-4 with TRBJ2-5, with TRBD2 identical over 11 bases. Near its end, the DNA agrees better with TRBJ2-7, so the J call may be wrong. The CDR3 contains 15 residues. The germline gives CDR1 SGHNT, CDR2 YYREEE (reference sequence). In nucleotides, the CDR3 is TGTGCCAGCAGCCGCCGGACTAGCGGGCACTACGAGCAGTACTTC. Translation gives CASSRRTSGHYEQYF.

This clone appeared once. The V call is TRBV6-5, the J call TRBJ1-1, with 7 bases that match TRBD1. Per germline, CDR1 MNHEY and CDR2 SVGAGI. V gave up 3 bases and J gave up 6 bases; unmatched junction bases: 7. This CDR3 contains 14 residues. CDR3 sequence reads: CASSYRGHSSEAFF. The CDR3 bases are TGTGCCAGCAGTTATAGGGGGCATTCTTCTGAAGCTTTCTTT.

This clone was counted a single time. V usage is TRBV11-2 and J usage is TRBJ2-2; D is uncertain. Germline lookup yields CDR1 SGHAT and CDR2 FQNNGV. The CDR3 covers 13 residues. Trimming shortened V by 0 bases and J by 6 bases, and 5 bases separated the two germline ends. The DNA for the CDR3 is TGTGCCAGCAGCTTAGACAGGTCCGGGGAGCTGTTTTTT. It codes for CASSLDRSGELFF.

The sample holds many counts of this clone. The V call is TRBV5-5, the J call TRBJ1-5; no clear D gene. The germline CDR1 and CDR2 sequences are SGHKS and YYEKEE (reference sequence). The V gene lost 4 bases and the J gene lost 2 bases, with 13 bases spanning the gap. The CDR3 extends over 15 amino acids. As DNA, the CDR3 is TGTGCCAGCAGCGCCGTGCTATGGGGCAATCAGCCCCAGCATTTT. Its translation is CASSAVLWGNQPQHF.

The chain carries TRBV12-5 and TRBJ2-5, with 7 bases aligning to TRBD1. The junction had 0 bases not matched to a gene; V was cut back by 1 base and J by 4 bases. CDR3 length equals 13 residues. Looked up from germline, CDR1 is LGHNT and CDR2 is FRNRAP. CDR3 in amino acids: CASGLEGAETQYF. DNA for the CDR3: TGTGCTAGTGGTTTGGAGGGGGCAGAGACCCAGTACTTC.

The J gene is TRBJ2-3, the V gene TRBV7-3; D is undetermined. V was clipped by 5 bases and J by 5 bases, with 8 bases between them. Germline V gene data show CDR1 as SGHTA and CDR2 as FQGTGA. The CDR3 sequence is 12 residues long. The CDR3 loop reads CASSPAGDTQYF. CDR3 nucleotides: TGTGCCAGCAGCCCGGCCGGAGATACGCAGTATTTT.

About this clone: A clone one base away is much larger, so this may be a read error. The CDR3 region is CASSHYNEQFF. The CDR3 coding sequence is TGTGCCAGCAGCCACTACAATGAGCAGTTCTTC. The genes are TRBV7-6 and TRBJ2-1; D ambiguous. Between the trimmed V and J ends, which lost 5 bases and 3 bases, there was a span of 2 bases. The CDR3 loop spans 11 amino acids. CDR1 is SGHVS and CDR2 is FNYEAQ in the germline V gene.

This chain joins TRBV7-2 and TRBJ1-2; unclear D gene. Germline-derived CDR1 and CDR2 are SGHTA and FQGNSA. Trimming stripped 5 bases from V and 1 base from J, with 14 bases between. The CDR3 consists of 15 residues. CDR3 region: CASSPGRGFNYGYTF. DNA of the CDR3: TGTGCCAGCAGCCCAGGACGGGGATTTAACTATGGCTACACCTTC.

The gene calls are TRBV5-1 and TRBJ1-4; a possible D gene is TRBD1 (5 bases). The CDR3 consists of 15 residues. The V gene lost 3 bases and the J gene lost 4 bases, with 13 bases spanning the gap. Germline V gives CDR1 SGHRS, CDR2 YFSETQ. The CDR3 DNA is TGCGCCAGCAGCTCGGTGGGGGGACGTAATGAAAAACTGTTTTTT. It translates to CASSSVGGRNEKLFF.

The chain uses TRBV28 and TRBJ1-1, with 7 bases aligning to TRBD1. Germline trimming cut 5 bases from V and 1 base from J; bases unmatched to any gene: 7. The CDR3 is 15 amino acids. CDR1 is MDHEN and CDR2 is SYDVKM in the germline V gene. For the CDR3, the DNA is TGTGCCAGCAGTAGCCCGGACAGGTCGAACACTGAAGCTTTCTTT. Its protein is CASSSPDRSNTEAFF.

This rearrangement joins TRBV4-1 to TRBJ2-3; 12 nucleotides match TRBD2. Per germline, CDR1 MGHRA and CDR2 YSYEKL. Germline trimming cut 8 bases from V and 2 bases from J; bases unmatched to any gene: 11. The CDR3 sequence is 17 residues long. The CDR3 loop is CASRTSGTLGNTDTQYF. For the CDR3, the DNA is TGCGCCAGCCGGACTAGCGGGACACTAGGCAACACAGATACGCAGTATTTT.

V is TRBV11-1 and J is TRBJ2-7, with D perhaps matching TRBD1 or TRBD2 (5 bases each). The V gene lost 5 bases and the J gene lost 3 bases, with 23 bases spanning the gap. This CDR3 contains 17 residues. CDR1 SGHAT and CDR2 FQDESV come from the germline V gene (reference sequence). DNA of the CDR3: TGTGCCAGCAGCCGCACTCCCTCCGGGACCGGCTACTACGAGCAGTACTTC. It translates to CASSRTPSGTGYYEQYF.

The chain couples TRBV6-1 to TRBJ1-2; 9 nucleotides agree with TRBD1. The CDR3 sequence is 13 residues long. The trim removed 10 bases at V and 5 bases at J, leaving 8 bases unmatched. Germline V gives CDR1 MNHNS, CDR2 SASEGT. CDR3 nucleotides: TGTGCCACTGGACAGGGGCAGGGATATGGCTACACCTTC. Its translation is CATGQGQGYGYTF.

This clone was seen many times. The V and J genes are TRBV27 and TRBJ1-2; 9 nucleotides line up with TRBD1. V shed 6 bases, J shed 4 bases, and the junction held 6 bases outside the gene matches. CDR3 size: 14 residues. In germline, CDR1 is MNHEY, CDR2 SMNVEV (reference sequence). The CDR3 DNA follows: TGTGCCAGCAGCCCGGACAGGGGTAGCTATGGCTACACCTTC. It yields the protein CASSPDRGSYGYTF.

This clone was seen only a few times. This chain joins TRBV6-1 and TRBJ2-3; D may be TRBD1 or TRBD2 (5 bases each). Looked up from germline, CDR1 is MNHNS and CDR2 is SASEGT. The CDR3 sequence is 12 residues long. V lost 9 bases and J lost 4, with 11 bases in between. DNA of the CDR3: TGTGCCAGTGCCGGGACCTCAGATACGCAGTATTTT. It encodes CASAGTSDTQYF.

The chain employs TRBV19 and TRBJ2-2, with 9 bases aligning to TRBD2. Trimming removed 6 bases from V and 7 bases from J; junction bases left unmatched: 9. The germline gives CDR1 LNHDA, CDR2 SQIVND (reference sequence). This CDR3 is 15 amino acids long. Here the CDR3 DNA reads TGTGCCAGTAGCTGGCTAGCGGGGCGTAACGGGGAGCTGTTTTTT. It is translated as CASSWLAGRNGELFF.

The chain combines TRBV5-1 with TRBJ2-7, with a possible D match to TRBD2 (6 bases). In germline, CDR1 is SGHRS, CDR2 YFSETQ. The CDR3 covers 16 residues. Trimming shortened V by 9 bases and J by 4 bases, and 26 bases separated the two germline ends. CDR3 loop: CATRLGEHSSLYEQYF. CDR3 bases: TGCGCCACCAGACTAGGAGAGCACAGCAGCTTATACGAGCAGTACTTC.

This clone was seen only a few times. The V gene is TRBV5-4, the J gene TRBJ2-2, with 14 bases that match TRBD2. CDR1 and CDR2 (germline): SGHNT, YYREEE (reference sequence). The CDR3 covers 17 residues. J gave up 4 bases and V 4 bases, and 6 bases lay outside the gene matches. This CDR3 reads CASSRGTSGRGTGELFF. The CDR3 DNA sequence: TGTGCCAGCAGCCGAGGGACTAGCGGGAGAGGCACCGGGGAGCTGTTTTTT.

The chain recombines TRBV4-3 with TRBJ2-6; perhaps TRBD1 as D (6 bases). The CDR3 is 18 residues long. V was pared by 4 bases and J by 0 bases, with 16 bases between. The V gene's germline CDR1 is LGHNA and CDR2 YSLEER. The CDR3 loop reads CASSRVTGPSSGANVLTF. The CDR3 DNA sequence: TGCGCCAGCAGCCGCGTCACAGGGCCAAGCTCTGGGGCCAACGTCCTGACTTTC.

The gene calls are TRBV6-4 and TRBJ2-1; 8 bases are a match to TRBD2. Germline values: CDR1 MRHNA, CDR2 SNTAGT. V lost 6 bases and J lost 8; bases outside the gene matches: 9. The CDR3 covers 14 residues. The CDR3, as DNA: TGTGCCAGCAGCCCCGGGACTAGGACCCATGAGCAGTTCTTC. Translating gives CASSPGTRTHEQFF.

Of note for this clone: The same CDR3 arises from other DNA sequences in this sample as well. The chain has TRBV2 and TRBJ2-5, with 13 bases aligning to TRBD2. The CDR3 is 15 amino acids. Trimming cost V 6 bases and J 2 bases; bases outside gene matches: 3. Germline CDR1 is SNHLY and CDR2 is FYNNEI. The CDR3: CASREGLAGQETQYF. In nucleotides, the CDR3 is TGTGCCAGCAGGGAGGGACTAGCGGGGCAAGAGACCCAGTACTTC.

As concerns this clone: The sample contains more than one DNA sequence encoding this CDR3. V gene TRBV30 combines with J gene TRBJ2-1; D ambiguous. With 1 base removed from V and 2 bases from J, the gap between germline ends came to 0 bases. CDR3 length: 11 residues. Germline V gives CDR1 GTSNPN, CDR2 SVGIG (reference sequence). This chain's CDR3 is CAWSAYNEQFF. The CDR3 coding sequence is TGTGCCTGGAGTGCCTACAATGAGCAGTTCTTC. Together with reference TRBV30 and TRBJ2-1, the CDR3 gives the full variable domain: SQTIHQWPATLVQPVGSPLSLECTVEGTSNPNLYWYRQAAGRGLQLLFYSVGIGQISSEVPQNLSASRPQDRQFILSSKKLLLSDSGFYLCAWSAYNEQFFGPGTRLTVL.

This clone was found once. The J gene is TRBJ2-3, the V gene TRBV2, with D unclear. CDR3 size: 14 residues. Germline assignment: CDR1 SNHLY and CDR2 FYNNEI. V lost 8 bases to trimming and J lost 0 bases, with 12 bases between them. This CDR3 is CASQQVPSTDTQYF. DNA for the CDR3: TGTGCCAGCCAACAAGTCCCTAGCACAGATACGCAGTATTTT.

This clone showed up many times. The gene calls are TRBV7-9 and TRBJ2-3; possibly TRBD1 for D (6 bases). The CDR3 contains 15 residues. CDR1 SEHNR and CDR2 FQNEAQ come from the germline V gene (reference sequence). V was cut by 2 bases and J by 6 bases, with 15 bases left in between. The CDR3 here is CASSLKAGVRDTQYF. The CDR3 DNA reads TGTGCCAGCAGCTTAAAAGCAGGGGTCCGTGATACGCAGTATTTT.

This clone has a single count. The gene calls are TRBV9 and TRBJ1-2, with TRBD1 identical over 7 bases. Germline V CDR1 and CDR2: SGDLS, YYNGEE. CDR3 length equals 14 residues. The V and J ends lost 3 bases and 2 bases, in that order; junction bases with no gene match: 4. The CDR3 nucleotides read TGTGCCAGCAGCGACAGGGGTGAGAACTATGGCTACACCTTC. Amino acid sequence: CASSDRGENYGYTF.

Concerning this clone: One base away lies a much larger clone, so this may be a sequencing read error. The CDR3 loop reads CASSARLAGGGDTQYF. The CDR3 bases are TGTGCCAGCAGCGCCCGACTAGCGGGAGGAGGAGATACGCAGTATTTT. The rearrangement joins TRBV7-3 to TRBJ2-3; TRBD2 matches at 13 bases. Losses at the gene ends were 5 bases for V and 5 bases for J; bases not matched to a gene: 7. This CDR3 is 16 amino acids long. Germline V gene data show CDR1 as SGHTA and CDR2 as FQGTGA.

The V call is TRBV19, the J call TRBJ2-2; tentatively, D is TRBD2 (5 bases). Per the germline V gene, CDR1 is LNHDA and CDR2 is SQIVND (reference sequence). The ends were cut back, 6 bases at V and 1 base at J, with 15 bases in the middle. The CDR3 runs 16 residues. The CDR3 protein is CASRTMSLGNTGELFF. The DNA for the CDR3 is TGTGCCAGTAGGACTATGTCACTCGGGAACACCGGGGAGCTGTTTTTT.